This TCR beta chain appears in the sequencing data of a study of T cells after yellow fever vaccination (dated by TCRdb to 2018 to 2020). For context, the study as a whole: Libraries from fractions with low cell numbers were prepared with the SMART-Seq v4 Ultra Low Input RNA kit. The cohort comprised two healthy male donors, one aged 18 to 30 and one aged 30 to 40 years. Blood samples were taken at several timepoints before and after primary and secondary immunization, and bulk PBMC replicates and cell subsets were isolated. To follow T-cell clones before and after both primary and booster YFV17D yellow fever vaccination, bulk TCR alpha and beta repertoires underwent longitudinal sequencing. General study outcomes and caveats: The study included only a couple of donors, which limits how far the findings can be generalized. Compared with the primary T-cell response, the secondary T-cell response was faster but weaker, reaching its peak on day 5 rather than on day 15. A small fraction of clonotypes showed up in both the CD4 and CD8 compartments, probably as a result of convergent recombination. FACS-sorted repertoires could contain abundant contaminating clonotypes from the bulk population, so computational filtering was required. Most clones expanded after primary vaccination were re-detected after the booster (around 96% of CD4 and more than 70% of CD8), suggesting broad memory maintenance.

Synthesis of TCR cDNA relied on 5'RACE template switching, a step that introduced a universal primer site along with unique molecular identifiers. cDNA synthesis was primed from both the TCR alpha and TCR beta constant segments. Two PCR steps were used to amplify libraries, with sample barcodes and sequencing adapters being added in the second step. Libraries were sequenced on Illumina HiSeq 2500 (2x100 bp) or NovaSeq (2x150 bp). Under the source paper's analysis protocol: Demultiplexing of reads and collapsing into UMI consensus sequences were performed with MIGEC, and V(D)J alignment was carried out with MiXCR. Vaccine-responding clonotypes were identified with edgeR using replicate PBMC samples, with FDR below 0.01 and a log2 fold change above 5 up to day 15 being required. Bulk clonotypes were assigned CD4 or CD8 identity according to which sequenced CD4 or CD8 repertoire held them at higher abundance. The raw public reads went through TCRdb reprocessing: fastp at Q25, MiXCR clone calling, in-frame beta chains kept. Rows are unified per CDR3 protein, each entry keeping the most common DNA and genes. Clone size and V and J calls follow TCRdb, not the original study. Within this sample are around 590,000 distinct CDR3 sequences, with approximately 13% of them counted one time only. About 15% of the sample belongs to the ten largest clones.

The treatment or condition label, read with the paper, signifies: live attenuated yellow fever vaccine strain. At every blood-draw timepoint, two biological replicates of bulk PBMCs were collected. PBMCs were isolated from peripheral blood using a standard Ficoll-Paque protocol. RNA was extracted with TriZol from bulk PBMCs, CD4 and CD8 fractions, and dextramer-positive and dextramer-negative fractions. This clonotype was counted between two and nine times. Its antigen is still unknown. The record has no base qualities; no much larger clone is one base away. Taken from cysteine to phenylalanine, the CDR3 has 15 residues. The sequence is cut down to CDR3 DNA, 45 bases in frame from base 1. CDR1 and CDR2, looked up from the germline V gene, are SGHRS and YFSETQ. V loses 3 bases, J loses 3 bases, and the germline ends lie 16 bases apart.

The receptor was isolated from a man younger than 45 who received the YFV17D yellow fever vaccine. Specimen: PBMCs, collected on the day of the yellow fever booster vaccination. This chain is built from TRBV5-1 and TRBJ2-7; TRBD1 could be the D gene, as 6 bases match. The nucleotides are TGCGCCAGCAGCTACACTACAGGGCTAGACTACGAGCAGTACTTC. The translation is CASSYTTGLDYEQYF.